These T cell receptor beta chains were read from a single sample in a study of PD-L1 blockade in urothelial cancer. TCRdb keeps only in-frame clones here, not all; method: immunoSEQ multiplex PCR. The table lists 90,000 to 120,000 clones, approximately 91% of them singletons. The sequencing used PBMCs, collected around atezolizumab (anti-PD-L1) treatment. The source is a woman aged 80 or over with urothelial cancer. Both conserved end residues are part of each CDR3. A D gene is named only where the DNA matches it firmly. Expanded clones are given a class, and other clones once, few, many or no size at all.

- | - | TRBJ1-5 | TRBV7-8 | CASSLGRQPNQPQHF | TGTGCCAGCAGCTTAGGTCGACAGCCGAATCAGCCCCAGCATTTT
once | - | TRBJ1-5 | TRBV2 | CASVREAGVGQPQHF | TGTGCCAGCGTACGAGAGGCGGGAGTAGGTCAGCCCCAGCATTTT
- | TRBD1 | TRBJ2-7 | TRBV10-1 | CASSDRGQVSYEQYF | TGCGCCAGCAGTGATAGGGGACAGGTGTCCTACGAGCAGTACTTC
- | - | TRBJ2-1 | TRBV25-1 | CASSEFGGSGYNEQFF | TGTGCCAGCAGTGAATTTGGGGGCTCTGGCTACAATGAGCAGTTCTTC
- | TRBD2 | TRBJ2-7 | TRBV11-2 | CASSQGLAGTYEQYF | TGTGCCAGCAGCCAAGGGCTAGCGGGCACCTACGAGCAGTACTTC
- | - | TRBJ1-3 | TRBV19 | CASTRTDSGNTIYF | TGTGCCAGTACTCGGACAGATTCTGGAAACACCATATATTTT
- | TRBD2 | TRBJ2-1 | TRBV5-1 | CASSPSVAGVLVWFF | TGCGCCAGCAGCCCCAGCGTAGCGGGGGTCCTAGTGTGGTTCTTC
- | - | TRBJ2-1 | TRBV2 | CASREQDYHAYNEQFF | TGTGCCAGCAGGGAACAGGACTACCACGCCTACAATGAGCAGTTCTTC
- | - | TRBJ1-4 | TRBV14 | CASSQGAGFATNEKLFF | TGTGCCAGCAGCCAAGGGGCAGGATTTGCAACTAATGAAAAACTGTTTTTT
- | TRBD1 | TRBJ1-1 | TRBV27 | CASSFLRTGGVWTEAFF | TGTGCCAGCAGTTTCCTCAGGACAGGGGGCGTCTGGACTGAAGCTTTCTTT
- | TRBD1 | TRBJ1-1 | TRBV28 | CASSPPPGTGWRTEAFF | TGTGCCAGCAGTCCCCCTCCTGGGACAGGGTGGAGAACTGAAGCTTTCTTT
- | - | TRBJ2-1 | TRBV6-5 | CASSPSRRGSEQFF | TGTGCCAGCAGTCCATCACGGCGTGGGAGTGAGCAGTTCTTC
- | - | TRBJ2-7 | TRBV5-1 | CASSLGGASNEQYF | TGCGCCAGCAGCTTAGGGGGTGCAAGCAACGAGCAGTACTTC
- | - | TRBJ2-2 | TRBV30 | CAWSVLGWGRTGELFF | TGTGCCTGGAGTGTACTGGGATGGGGGAGGACCGGGGAGCTGTTTTTT
once | - | TRBJ2-1 | TRBV28 | CASRLSRLWSSYNEQFF | TGTGCCAGCAGACTCTCGAGGCTCTGGAGCTCCTACAATGAGCAGTTCTTC
- | TRBD1 | TRBJ1-1 | TRBV18 | CASCASQGAGEAFF | TGTGCCAGCTGCGCCTCACAGGGGGCGGGAGAAGCTTTCTTT
- | - | TRBJ1-3 | TRBV7-9 | CASSPLRQVSGNTIYF | TGTGCCAGCAGCCCATTACGACAGGTTTCTGGAAACACCATATATTTT
- | TRBD1 | TRBJ2-1 | TRBV12-5 | CASGRDRVTDEQFF | TGTGCTAGTGGCCGGGACAGGGTAACCGATGAGCAGTTCTTC
- | - | TRBJ1-2 | TRBV5-1 | CASREEGGSGYTF | TGCGCCAGCAGGGAGGAGGGAGGATCTGGCTACACCTTC
- | TRBD1 | TRBJ1-4 | TRBV7-2 | CASSLSRGQEKLFF | TGTGCCAGCAGCTTAAGTAGGGGGCAGGAAAAACTGTTTTTT
once | - | TRBJ1-4 | TRBV1 | CTTGRKGGEKLFF | TGCACCACGGGGAGGAAGGGTGGTGAAAAACTGTTTTTT
- | TRBD1 | TRBJ1-2 | TRBV5-6 | CASSSYSGTGVLGGYTF | TGTGCCAGCAGCTCCTACTCCGGGACAGGGGTATTGGGGGGCTACACCTTC
- | - | TRBJ2-7 | TRBV27 | CASSSLYEQYF | TGTGCCAGCAGTTCTCTCTACGAGCAGTACTTC
- | - | TRBJ1-4 | TRBV9 | CASSGTGATNEKLFF | TGTGCCAGCAGCGGAACAGGTGCAACTAATGAAAAACTGTTTTTT
- | TRBD1 | TRBJ1-1 | TRBV18 | CASSPDRGRGAFF | TGTGCCAGCTCACCGGACAGGGGCCGTGGGGCTTTCTTT
- | TRBD1 | TRBJ1-5 | TRBV2 | CASQMLRDRRNSNQPQHF | TGTGCCAGCCAGATGCTCCGGGACAGGAGAAATAGCAATCAGCCCCAGCATTTT
- | - | TRBJ2-2 | TRBV6-1 | CASSEAHSPGELFF | TGTGCCAGCAGTGAAGCGCATAGCCCCGGGGAGCTGTTTTTT
- | TRBD2 | TRBJ2-1 | TRBV5-1 | CASSPAGTSSGNEQFF | TGCGCCAGCAGCCCTGCCGGGACTAGCTCGGGAAATGAGCAGTTCTTC
- | - | TRBJ1-3 | TRBV5-1 | CASSLDIPSNTIYF | TGCGCCAGCAGCTTGGATATCCCGTCAAACACCATATATTTT
once | - | TRBJ2-1 | TRBV14 | CASSFSGLLYNEQFF | TGTGCCAGCAGCTTTAGCGGATTGCTTTACAATGAGCAGTTCTTC
- | TRBD1 | TRBJ1-5 | TRBV28 | CASRTGTGREYGQPQHF | TGTGCCAGCAGAACCGGGACAGGGAGGGAGTATGGTCAGCCCCAGCATTTT
- | TRBD2 | TRBJ2-5 | TRBV5-4 | CASSPGLAPLQETQYF | TGTGCCAGCAGCCCGGGACTAGCGCCACTCCAAGAGACCCAGTACTTC
- | - | TRBJ2-1 | TRBV5-6 | CASSNGGSSYYNEQFF | TGTGCCAGCAGCAACGGGGGTAGCAGCTACTACAATGAGCAGTTCTTC
few | TRBD1 | TRBJ1-2 | TRBV7-9 | CASTKDRDRDHGYTF | TGTGCCAGCACCAAGGACCGGGACAGGGACCATGGCTACACCTTC
once | - | TRBJ2-2 | TRBV2 | CASNFDSSNTGELFF | TGTGCCAGCAACTTTGACAGTTCGAACACCGGGGAGCTGTTTTTT
- | - | TRBJ2-5 | TRBV9 | CASSVAPGGGKETQYF | TGTGCCAGCAGCGTAGCTCCGGGGGGCGGGAAAGAGACCCAGTACTTC
- | - | TRBJ1-4 | TRBV5-1 | CASSLFPSREKLFF | TGCGCCAGCAGCCTATTTCCCTCGAGAGAAAAACTGTTTTTT
- | - | TRBJ2-7 | TRBV11-2 | CASSQLGDITSYEQYF | TGTGCCAGCAGCCAATTAGGGGACATCACCTCCTACGAGCAGTACTTC
- | - | TRBJ1-3 | TRBV5-1 | CASSSHVRGGDTIYF | TGCGCCAGCAGCTCCCATGTGAGGGGCGGGGACACCATATATTTT
- | TRBD2 | TRBJ2-1 | TRBV11-2 | CASSLDRASGNEQFF | TGTGCCAGCAGCTTAGATAGGGCTAGCGGGAATGAGCAGTTCTTC
- | - | TRBJ1-2 | TRBV7-9 | CASSLRRGRTVSYTF | TGTGCCAGCAGCTTACGAAGGGGAAGGACGGTTAGCTACACCTTC
- | - | TRBJ2-7 | TRBV7-9 | CASSFRGSTYEQYF | TGTGCCAGCAGCTTCCGAGGCAGTACCTACGAGCAGTACTTC
- | TRBD2 | TRBJ2-1 | TRBV30 | CAWSYRTRRILNEQFF | TGTGCCTGGAGTTATCGGACTAGGAGAATACTCAATGAGCAGTTCTTC
- | - | TRBJ1-4 | TRBV10-3 | CAISVTVNEKLFF | TGTGCCATCAGTGTTACAGTTAATGAAAAACTGTTTTTT